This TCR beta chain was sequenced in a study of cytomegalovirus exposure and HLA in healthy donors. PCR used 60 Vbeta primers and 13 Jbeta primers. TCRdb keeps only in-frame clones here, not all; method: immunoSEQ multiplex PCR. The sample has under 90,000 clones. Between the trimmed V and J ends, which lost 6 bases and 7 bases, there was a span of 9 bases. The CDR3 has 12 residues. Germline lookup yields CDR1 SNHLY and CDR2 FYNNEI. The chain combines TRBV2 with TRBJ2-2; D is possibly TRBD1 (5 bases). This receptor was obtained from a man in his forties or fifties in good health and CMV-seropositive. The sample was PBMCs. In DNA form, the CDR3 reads TGTGCCAGCAGGGCAGGGTACGGGGAGCTGTTTTTT. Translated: CASRAGYGELFF. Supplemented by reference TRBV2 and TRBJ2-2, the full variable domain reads EPEVTQTPSHQVTQMGQEVILRCVPISNHLYFYWYRQILGQKVEFLVSFYNNEISEKSEIFDDQFSVERPDGSNFTLKIRSTKLEDSAMYFCASRAGYGELFFGEGSRLTVL.